This T cell receptor beta chain was recorded in a study of shared clonotypes between healthy human individuals. For sorted subsets, about 200 ng DNA per replicate equaled 30,000 or so T cell genomes. The protocol was immunoSEQ multiplex PCR, while the TCRdb copy is restricted to in-frame clones and leaves out a portion. The sample records 2 million or so clones, 95% being singletons. Study conclusions and caveats: The authors sampled blood alone, and tissue repertoires likely differ.

Germline V CDR1 and CDR2: SGHVS, FQNEAQ. V was cut by 6 bases and J by 2 bases, with 8 bases left in between. CDR3 length equals 12 residues. Notes on this clone: Its antigen is unknown.

This clonotype was obtained from a man aged 18-30 years in good health. The V and J genes are TRBV7-8 and TRBJ2-7; D could derive from TRBD1 or TRBD2 (5 bases each). The specimen sequenced was naive CD4+ T cells sorted from blood. Subset defined: CD45RA+ positively selected. The CDR3 is CASRRDPYEQYF. In nucleotides, the CDR3 is TGTGCCAGCAGAAGGGACCCCTACGAGCAGTACTTC.